The 7 T cell receptor beta chains below come from one sample, sequenced in a study of HIV-infected patients and healthy controls. Reverse transcription used approximately 500 ng RNA and constant-region primers for alpha and beta. Separate chain-specific third strand synthesis with multiplexing indices produced the alpha and beta libraries. TCRdb ran MiXCR on the 5' RACE reads and lists one entry per CDR3 protein. This sample has under 20,000 distinct CDR3 sequences; more than 7.5% occur once, and the top ten carry roughly 4.6%. No cell fractionation was done, so the repertoire covers all unsorted peripheral blood T cells. Material: blood. Every receptor here comes from an adult in good health.

This clonotype is medium-sized within its sample. The chain uses TRBV2 and TRBJ2-5; 7 bases align to TRBD2. Germline trimming cut 8 bases from V and 7 bases from J; bases unmatched to any gene: 13. Germline V gene lookup returns CDR1 SNHLY and CDR2 FYNNEI. The CDR3 contains 14 residues. CDR3 loop: CASGAPPGGLTQYF. In nucleotides, the CDR3 is TGTGCCAGCGGGGCCCCACCGGGGGGTTTGACCCAGTACTTC.

By share, this clonotype ranks as medium-sized. The chain carries TRBV28 and TRBJ2-3, with 14 bases matching TRBD2. CDR3 length: 15 amino acids. With V trimmed by 6 bases and J by 2 bases, 1 base remained unmatched. Germline V CDR1 and CDR2: MDHEN, SYDVKM. The CDR3 region is CASRTSGRATDTQYF. DNA of the CDR3: TGTGCCAGCAGGACTAGCGGGAGGGCCACAGATACGCAGTATTTT.

This clonotype was detected many times. Compared with germline, one end of the junction differs, possibly owing to a read error. The rearrangement joins TRBV6-5 to TRBJ2-4; 8 nucleotides match TRBD2. The V gene's germline CDR1 is MNHEY and CDR2 SVGAGI. The CDR3 runs to 12 residues. The CDR3, as DNA: TGTGCCACCCACGGAGATGCGGGAGGATCATTTTTC. It yields the protein CATHGDAGGSFF.

This clonotype was counted ten times or more. The chain recombines TRBV29-1 with TRBJ1-4; 7 positions match TRBD1. Trimming at V came to 5 bases and at J to 6 bases, leaving 6 bases not matched to a gene. From germline, CDR1 is SQVTM and CDR2 ANQGSEA. CDR3 length: 13 residues. The CDR3 here is CSVQRGLDEKLFF. The CDR3 DNA is TGCAGCGTTCAGAGGGGGCTCGATGAAAAACTGTTTTTT.

This clonotype was seen at least ten times. V gene TRBV10-3 combines with J gene TRBJ2-5; 14 bases align to TRBD2. Germline CDR1 ENHRY, CDR2 SYGVKD. V dropped 5 bases and J dropped 5; count of bases not matched to a gene: 10. The CDR3 length is 17 residues. The DNA of the CDR3 is TGTGCCATCAGTCCCGGGGGGACTAGCGGGAGTGGGGAGACCCAGTACTTC. Translating gives CAISPGGTSGSGETQYF.

This clonotype was counted between two and nine times. The J gene is TRBJ2-1, the V gene TRBV6-5; D is possibly TRBD2 (7 bases). The germline V gene has CDR1 MNHEY and CDR2 SVGAGI. CDR3 length equals 15 residues. V gave up 7 bases and J gave up 9 bases, with 22 bases separating them. The CDR3, as DNA: TGTGCCAGCACGCTCAGGGGCGGGAGTTCTGTTGAGCAGTTCTTC. Translation gives CASTLRGGSSVEQFF.

This clonotype is medium-sized by share. The chain combines TRBV10-3 with TRBJ1-1; 8 bases are shared with TRBD1. Germline CDR1 and CDR2: ENHRY and SYGVKD. This CDR3 region has 13 residues. J gave up 0 bases and V 8 bases, and 2 bases lay outside the gene matches. CDR3 bases: TGTGCCATCGGACAGGGAATGAACACTGAAGCTTTCTTT. The encoded protein is CAIGQGMNTEAFF.